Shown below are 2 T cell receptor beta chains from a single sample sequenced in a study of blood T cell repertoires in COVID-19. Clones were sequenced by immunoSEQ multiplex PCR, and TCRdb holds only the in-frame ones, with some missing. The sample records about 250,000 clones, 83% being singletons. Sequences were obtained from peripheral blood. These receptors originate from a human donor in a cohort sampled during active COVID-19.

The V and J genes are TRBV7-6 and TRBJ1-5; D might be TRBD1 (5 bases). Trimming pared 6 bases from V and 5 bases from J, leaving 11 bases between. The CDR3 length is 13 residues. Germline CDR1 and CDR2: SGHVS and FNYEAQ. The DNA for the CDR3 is TGTGCCAGCAGTTCAGGGAGGGATCAGCCCCAGCATTTT. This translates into CASSSGRDQPQHF.

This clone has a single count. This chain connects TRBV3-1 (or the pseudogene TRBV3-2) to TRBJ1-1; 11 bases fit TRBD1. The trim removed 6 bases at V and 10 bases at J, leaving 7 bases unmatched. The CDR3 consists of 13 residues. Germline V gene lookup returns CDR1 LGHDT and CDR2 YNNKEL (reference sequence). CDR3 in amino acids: CASRTRDRGTAFF. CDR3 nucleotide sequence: TGTGCCAGCAGAACCCGGGACAGGGGGACAGCTTTCTTT.